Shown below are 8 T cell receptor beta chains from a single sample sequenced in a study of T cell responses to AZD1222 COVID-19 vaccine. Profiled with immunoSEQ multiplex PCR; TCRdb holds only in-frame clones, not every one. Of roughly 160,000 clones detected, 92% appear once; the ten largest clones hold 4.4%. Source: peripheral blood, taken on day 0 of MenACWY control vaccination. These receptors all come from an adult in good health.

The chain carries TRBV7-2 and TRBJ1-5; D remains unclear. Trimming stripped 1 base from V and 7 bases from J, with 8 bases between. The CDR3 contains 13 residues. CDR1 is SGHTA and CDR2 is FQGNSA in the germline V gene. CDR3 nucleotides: TGTGCCAGCAGCTTAGAACCCGGCCAGCCCCAGCATTTT. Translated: CASSLEPGQPQHF.

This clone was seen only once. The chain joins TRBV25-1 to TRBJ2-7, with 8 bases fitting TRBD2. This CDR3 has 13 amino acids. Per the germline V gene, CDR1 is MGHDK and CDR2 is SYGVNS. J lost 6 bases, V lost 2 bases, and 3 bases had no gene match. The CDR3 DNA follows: TGTGCCAGCAGTGAACTGGCGGGAGGCGAGCAGTACTTC. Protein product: CASSELAGGEQYF.

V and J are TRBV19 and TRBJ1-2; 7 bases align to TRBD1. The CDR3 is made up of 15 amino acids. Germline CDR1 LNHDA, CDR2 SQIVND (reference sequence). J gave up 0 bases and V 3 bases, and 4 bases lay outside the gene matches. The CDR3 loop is CASSMYGTANYGYTF. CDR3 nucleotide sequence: TGTGCCAGTAGTATGTACGGGACAGCTAACTATGGCTACACCTTC.

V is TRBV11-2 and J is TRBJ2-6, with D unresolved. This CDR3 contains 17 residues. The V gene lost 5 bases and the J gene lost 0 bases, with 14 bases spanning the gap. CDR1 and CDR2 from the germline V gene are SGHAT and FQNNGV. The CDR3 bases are TGTGCCAGCAGCCGCACGGACGGCTACTCTGGGGCCAACGTCCTGACTTTC. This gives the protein CASSRTDGYSGANVLTF.

The CDR3 here is CATSVPLAGSTDTQYF. For the CDR3, the DNA is TGTGCCACCAGTGTCCCACTAGCGGGGTCCACAGATACGCAGTATTTT. The V call is TRBV24-1, the J call TRBJ2-3; 10 positions agree with TRBD2. Per germline, CDR1 KGHDR and CDR2 SFDVKD. Unmatched junction bases numbered 6, after V lost 5 bases and J lost 2 bases. The length of the CDR3 is 16 residues.

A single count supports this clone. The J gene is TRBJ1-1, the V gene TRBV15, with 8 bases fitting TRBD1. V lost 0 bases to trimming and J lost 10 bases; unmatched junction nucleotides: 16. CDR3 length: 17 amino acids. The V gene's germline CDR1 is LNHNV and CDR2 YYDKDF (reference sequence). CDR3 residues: CATSRDWAGGGPRGAFF. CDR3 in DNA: TGTGCCACCAGCAGAGATTGGGCAGGGGGCGGGCCACGGGGAGCTTTCTTT.

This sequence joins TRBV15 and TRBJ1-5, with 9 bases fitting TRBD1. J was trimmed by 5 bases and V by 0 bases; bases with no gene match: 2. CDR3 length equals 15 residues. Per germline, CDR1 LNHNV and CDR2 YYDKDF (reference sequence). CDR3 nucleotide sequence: TGTGCCACCAGCAGAGAGGGACAGGGACATCAGCCCCAGCATTTT. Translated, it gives CATSREGQGHQPQHF.

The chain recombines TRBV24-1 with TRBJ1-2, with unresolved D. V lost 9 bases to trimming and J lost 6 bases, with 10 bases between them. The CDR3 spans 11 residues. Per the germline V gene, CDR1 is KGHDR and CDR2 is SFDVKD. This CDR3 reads CATSWTDGYTF. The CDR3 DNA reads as TGTGCCACCTCTTGGACGGATGGCTACACCTTC.